This T cell receptor beta chain was documented in a study of T cell clusters in autoimmune cytopenias. This clonotype is labeled medium-sized (0.01 to 0.1%) based on frequency. Its antigen is unidentified. The CDR3 sequence is 15 residues long. Germline CDR1 and CDR2: MNHEY and SVGEGT. TRB rearrangements were amplified by touch-down multiplex PCR with mixed TRB-A/B primers. TCRdb re-analyzed the multiplex PCR reads; it lists each CDR3 protein once, without DNA. The listing records approximately 7,800 distinct CDR3 sequences. Each sample's input was 200 to 250 ng genomic DNA, 35,000 to 40,000 genome equivalents. General study findings and limits: Primary autoimmune cytopenia patients seemingly lacked the physiological T cell clusters found in healthy donors.

The chain is built from TRBV6-2 or TRBV6-3 and TRBJ2-7; TCRdb reports TRBD2, a call that lacks DNA to check it against. The TCR was taken from a human donor with an autoimmune cytopenia or autoimmune hepatitis (not recorded which). The sample comprised peripheral blood. The CDR3 here is CASSYIAGGGYEQYF.